This T cell receptor beta chain was obtained from a study of CD8+ T cells in alopecia areata (dated 2018 in TCRdb). About the investigation overall: Treated patients were enrolled in an open-label pilot trial of oral tofacitinib at 5 to 10 mg twice daily for moderate-to-severe alopecia areata. TCRbeta CDR3 regions were amplified by immunoSEQ multiplex PCR using 35 Vbeta forward and 13 Jbeta reverse primers. Clonality in the scalp was compared among normal scalp (n=4), patchy alopecia areata scalp (n=8), and alopecia totalis/universalis scalp (n=8). The study used high-throughput TCRbeta sequencing to examine T cell clonal expansion in alopecia areata, in both the C3H/HeJ mouse model and human patients. Patients on tofacitinib were biopsied at baseline and after 4 and 24 weeks of treatment, and several of the patients also had a later scalp biopsy. The SALT score, which quantifies the percentage of affected scalp surface area, was used to measure disease severity in treated patients. Patients stayed on tofacitinib for 6 to 18 months and then had 6 months of follow-up off drug so that delayed response and recurrence could be assessed. Scalp tissue and sorted CD4+ and CD8+ peripheral blood T cells from patchy and totalis/universalis alopecia areata patients and from healthy controls were covered by human TCRbeta sequencing. RNA came from the PAXgene miRNA kit for fixed scalp, the miRNeasy kit for PBMCs, and the RNeasy kit for mouse skin. General study outcomes and caveats: TCR sequences shared between patients were less clear than in mice, possibly partly because of HLA diversity in the patient population. Lesional scalp, especially in alopecia totalis/universalis, showed higher clonality and more expanded CD8+ clones than normal scalp, suggesting antigenic drive. Scalp TCR repertoire analysis is complicated because resident alphabeta T cells in normal human skin are also sequenced, whereas mouse skin is dominated by gammadelta T cells. Because the treated cohort was small and had only one nonresponder, larger studies are needed to examine links between baseline CD8+ expansion and response. During tofacitinib treatment, many expanded lesional clones remained in scalp and blood, and this persistence may partly explain relapse after treatment is stopped. Scalp clonality and the number of expanded CD8+ clones among the top 100 scalp clones were significantly decreased by tofacitinib.

On this clone itself: Its antigen is still unknown. No much larger clonotype is one base removed from it; base qualities were not supplied.

The method behind the library was the immunoSEQ multiplex PCR assay. For TCR sequencing, RNA was extracted from every sample and reverse transcribed into cDNA to serve as template. First-strand cDNA was synthesized with SuperScript III using a 2:1 mix of oligo-dT and random hexamers. A synthetic immune receptor repertoire was used to measure amplification bias, and any remaining bias was corrected computationally. As for the original processing: Raw reads were preprocessed to remove errors, and CDR3 was defined by IMGT conventions from the conserved cysteine to phenylalanine. To get clonality, Shannon entropy was normalized by log2 of the number of productive unique TCRs and the result was subtracted from 1. CD4 or CD8 identity of scalp clones was inferred by cross-referencing scalp TCRbeta sequences with sorted blood CD4 and CD8 repertoires. TCRdb mirrors the immuneACCESS table, restricted to in-frame sequences. Some clones are absent from its copies; in checked studies, under half trace to an unresolved V gene, and the reason for the others is unknown. That table gives V, J and clone size, and the DNA gave D and trimming. A total of roughly 230,000 clones appear in this sample, 40% to 55% of them only once. The top ten hold roughly 2.6% of the sample.

Read against the paper, the sample's treatment or condition label means: oral pan-JAK inhibitor, 5-10 mg twice daily. From alopecia areata patients, peripheral blood was collected along with lesional scalp punch biopsies. PBMCs were isolated by density centrifugation and stained for CD3, CD4 and CD8, and CD4+ and CD8+ T cells were sorted on a FACSAria. Reading the germline V gene (reference sequence) gives CDR1 GTSNPN and CDR2 SVGIG. Cut back by 0 bases and 4 bases, the V and J ends lie 13 bases apart. Taken from cysteine to phenylalanine, the CDR3 has 15 residues. Only the CDR3 DNA is retained, 45 bases long and in frame from the first base.

Sequenced here: CD4+ T cells sorted from blood, sampled at roughly week 38, from a patient treated with tofacitinib. The chain employs TRBV30 and TRBJ1-5; the D segment could be TRBD1, given 6 matching bases. This TCR came from a human donor with alopecia areata. The nucleotide sequence is given as TGTGCCTGGAGTGTTTTATCGGGGGCGAATCAGCCCCAGCATTTT. This codes for CAWSVLSGANQPQHF.